The 4 T cell receptor beta chains below all came from one sample that was sequenced in a study of CD8 T cells in ankylosing spondylitis. MiXCR was run by TCRdb on the 5' RACE reads, yielding one entry per CDR3 protein. There are tens of thousands of distinct CDR3 sequences in the sample; just over 2.5% occur only once, and around 7.7% lies in the top ten. Input material: blood, either unsorted or a sorted T cell fraction (not recorded which). These receptors all come from a female donor with ankylosing spondylitis or in good health (not recorded which).

There are many counts of this clonotype. The chain couples TRBV9 to TRBJ2-3; D is uncertain. Trimming removed 2 bases at V and 1 base at J, with 8 bases between. CDR1 is SGDLS and CDR2 is YYNGEE in the germline V gene. The CDR3 runs to 14 residues. CDR3 DNA sequence: TGTGCCAGCAGCGTGGACCAGGGCACAGATACGCAGTATTTT. Amino acid sequence: CASSVDQGTDTQYF.

In its sample, this clonotype was seen many times. The V call is TRBV9, the J call TRBJ2-1, with 12 bases matching TRBD2. Germline V gene data show CDR1 as SGDLS and CDR2 as YYNGEE. V was pared by 3 bases and J by 5 bases, with 9 bases of the junction left unmatched. The CDR3 extends over 17 amino acids. The CDR3 bases are TGTGCCAGCAGCGGCGGTATAAGACTAGCGGGGGACAATGAGCAGTTCTTC. Amino acid sequence: CASSGGIRLAGDNEQFF.

This clonotype was counted ten times or more. The genes are TRBV9 and TRBJ2-1, with TRBD2 matching 7 bases. There are 15 residues in the CDR3. Germline V gene sequence: CDR1 SGDLS, CDR2 YYNGEE. J lost 4 bases, V lost 2 bases, and 6 bases had no gene match. In DNA form, the CDR3 reads TGTGCCAGCAGCGTGGCGGGAGAATCTTACAATGAGCAGTTCTTC. Residues: CASSVAGESYNEQFF.

This clonotype is medium-sized within its sample. The V call is TRBV9, the J call TRBJ1-4; D gene ambiguous. CDR3 length: 14 amino acids. In germline, CDR1 is SGDLS, CDR2 YYNGEE. Trimming took 2 bases from V and 8 from J, leaving 13 bases between them. CDR3 sequence: CASSVGVMGEKLFF. Here the CDR3 DNA reads TGTGCCAGCAGCGTCGGGGTAATGGGAGAAAAACTGTTTTTT.